This record covers a single T cell receptor beta chain. This clone's antigen is unknown. No base quality information exists; no much larger clone differs at one position. In total, more than 500 healthy bone marrow donors made up the cohort. All cohort members were sampled while nominally healthy, although unrecorded immune exposures were likely present. The donor tested CMV seropositive, placing the donor among the 290 or so seropositive members of the cohort. A peripheral blood sample was provided by each donor, and peripheral blood mononuclear cells were used for TCR beta sequencing. The Qiagen DNeasy Blood Extraction Kit was used to extract genomic DNA from the blood cell samples. The data were obtained in a study of cytomegalovirus exposure and HLA in healthy donors (dated by TCRdb to between 2016 and 2019). Study-wide context: According to an earlier analysis of a few hundred of the donors, 150 million to 200 million T cells yielded 90 million to 130 million unique TCR beta sequences and approximately 300 Gb of sequence data. An earlier analysis of 500 to 750 of the donors applied high-throughput TCR beta sequencing to assess whether each TCR beta V gene segment acted as functional or pseudogenic. The study aimed to test whether signatures of past pathogen exposure could be identified by cataloging public T cell receptors. In a later analysis, previously published TCR beta repertoires from 550 to 750 donors were re-analyzed and high-resolution HLA genotyping was added so that TCR occurrence patterns could be studied. In a later genetic analysis, genome-wide SNP genotypes for 398 of the 666 donors were used, and that subset was treated as a discovery cohort. The study combined high-throughput TCR immunosequencing, statistical association of individual TCRs with disease status, and machine learning to predict cytomegalovirus infection status. Every repertoire in the discovery cohort had been generated on one and the same sequencing platform. On average, about 240,000 unique TCR beta nucleotide sequences were sequenced per donor among more than 350 genotyped donors of the cohort, with roughly 18% of those sequences being non-productive. Class I and class II HLA loci were covered by the typing at four-digit resolution. The T cell repertoires of 666 subjects were profiled by immunosequencing and related to cytomegalovirus serostatus. Around 320 gigabases of sequencing data and around 87 million unique TCR sequences were included in an early release covering around 650 HLA-typed donors. Rather than using new phenotypic data, the later analysis identified candidate immune exposures from TCR beta sequences and from how often those sequences occurred across donors. Typing coverage varied by locus: about 620-630 donors for A, B, C, DRB1 and DQB1; approximately 560 for DQA1; around 570 for DPA1; fewer than 480 for DPB1. In addition to the first cohort of around 670 subjects, a separate validation cohort of some 120 different subjects was used. The genetic ancestry cluster associated with self-reported Caucasian donors included over 80% of the 398 genotyped donors. Alongside the repertoire data, information on donor age, sex, ethnicity and CMV serostatus was compiled. Four or five DR-DQ haplotypes were handled as single units for association and clustering, since linkage in the cohort was strong.

The germline V gene specifies MGHRA as CDR1 and YSYEKL as CDR2. CDR3 length: 15 amino acids, cysteine to phenylalanine. Only the CDR3 portion is preserved as DNA: 45 bases, with reading frame beginning at the first base. Results and caveats for the whole study, not just this receptor: In a later analysis, most CMV-associated TCR beta chains were found to appear HLA-restricted, with HLA associations seemingly driven largely by CMV exposure. Because counts were too low, around 18 rarely observed V segments, including chromosome 9 orphons, were left out of the earlier analysis of a few hundred of the donors. A cluster of highly shared sequence variants was judged likely to represent a technical artifact of the sequencing pipeline. Because the 87-base-pair reads could not distinguish some IMGT-functional V segments, including TRBV6-2 and TRBV6-3, those segments were excluded. Compared with equally common non-associated chains, HLA-associated TCR beta chains in a later analysis were more clonally expanded and had lower generation probabilities. Assigning TCR associations to individual alleles was difficult when HLA alleles, especially DR and DQ, strongly co-occurred. The authors suggested that the approach could potentially be generalized to other disease states and immunological phenotypes. A later genetic analysis associated a missense DCLRE1C variant with V-gene and J-gene trimming of TCR beta chains, and an independent cohort replicated the association. According to a later analysis, TCR association rates differed among HLA loci, with DRB1 alleles showing the most associated TCRs and HLA-C alleles showing the fewest. Sequencing depth was assumed to be roughly uniform across donors in the presence/absence analyses, though that assumption may not hold. Most TCR sequences were observed very rarely across donors, whereas some public TCRs were present in many individuals. In a later genetic analysis, fewer N-insertions in productive TCRs were reported among donors in an Asian-associated ancestry cluster than the approximately 630-donor mean. For the cohort, immune exposure information was limited to CMV serostatus. A later analysis reported that several top co-occurrence clusters appeared linked to parvovirus B19, influenza, CMV and Epstein-Barr virus. The classifier was reported to diagnose cytomegalovirus status with high specificity and sensitivity in both the original and validation cohorts. Broadly in line with IMGT annotations, most TCR beta V segments showed up in productive rearrangements about 90% or about 30% of the time in an earlier analysis of around 550 of the donors. A total of about 180 TCR beta chains were listed by the study as associated with cytomegalovirus. Linkage disequilibrium might explain the correlated functional status among segregating V segments, but an unknown experimental factor could not be ruled out. Because some donors lacked HLA typing at each locus, the association tests relied only on the typed subset. In vitro tests confirmed that a few of the cytomegalovirus-associated TCR beta chains recognize cytomegalovirus antigens. In this cohort, only TCR beta chains were sequenced, and detectable features were limited by the absence of alpha or paired-chain data. Specific HLA alleles were associated with 15,000 to 20,000 TCR beta sequences at a false discovery rate of 0.05 in a later analysis. A further reported finding was that TCR beta sequences accurately predicted the HLA-A and HLA-B alleles for most subjects in the first cohort.

Libraries were made using the immunoSEQ multiplex PCR assay. For the multiplex PCR, a mixture combining 60 forward primers for TCR Vbeta segments and 13 reverse primers for TCR Jbeta segments was used. The CDR3 region of rearranged TCR beta genes was amplified from genomic DNA by a multiplex PCR assay. Amplified TCR beta libraries were sequenced as 87-base-pair reads on the Illumina HiSeq System. The authors' pipeline ran thus. A later analysis tallied 75 million to 85 million unique TCR beta chains across the 660 or so repertoires, and some 12 million of those chains were shared by two or more donors. A nearest-neighbor algorithm error-corrected the raw reads and collapsed the reads into unique sequences, merging closely related sequences to remove PCR and sequencing errors. Alignment of CDR3 sequences to IMGT reference sequences was used to assign V, D and J gene segments. For a sequence to be retained, a match of at least six nucleotides to both a V gene segment and a J gene segment was required. A rearrangement was called productive if the CDR3 had no stop codons and remained in frame with V and J, and every other rearrangement was called non-productive. CDR3 was defined according to IMGT convention as the region running from the second conserved V-encoded cysteine to the conserved J-encoded phenylalanine. The earlier analysis of roughly 590 of the donors excluded sequences that lacked an unambiguous match to a single V gene segment. In an earlier analysis of approximately 550 of the donors, V segments were called functional above 56.7% productive rearrangements and were called segregating when the between-donor standard deviation exceeded 5%. A statistical classification framework was built to diagnose cytomegalovirus status from the catalog of TCR beta chain sequences. V and J gene assignment, in a later analysis, came from comparing TCR nucleotide sequences with IMGT/GENE-DB human TR gene sequences. A later analysis assigned CDR3 sequences and most-parsimonious VDJ recombination scenarios with the TCRdist pipeline. A later analysis defined each TCR beta chain by its CDR3 amino acid sequence plus V-gene family, and excluded reads lacking a unique V-gene family. To address suspected cross-contamination and a sequencing artifact, a later analysis removed 592 highly shared, low-generation-probability nucleotide sequences. In a later analysis, a clonal expansion index for each public chain was calculated from normalized within-repertoire ranks of inferred template counts. In a later analysis, generation probabilities were computed using a VDJ recombination model fitted to out-of-frame rearrangements, and the results were checked against IGoR. Hypergeometric tests were used in a later analysis to score TCR-TCR, TCR-HLA and TCR-CMV co-occurrence, with a repertoire-size bias correction applied to the TCR pairs. A later analysis estimated false discovery rates by permuting HLA or CMV assignments 20 times. A later analysis grouped co-occurring TCRs with DBSCAN, adding TCRdist sequence similarity when clustering within HLA-allele-positive subsets. For co-occurrence clustering, repertoires with fewer than 30,000 or more than 120,000 public chains were excluded, along with five repertoires with anomalous nucleotide sharing. The clones in this table, taken by TCRdb from immuneACCESS, are in-frame only. Not every clone is retained; where verified, under half of the shortfall comes from an unresolved V gene, and the cause of the rest is unknown. The V and J calls and clone size are taken from that table; D and trimming were inferred from the DNA. A total of around 160,000 clones appear in this sample, 79% of them only once. The top ten constitute 6.7% of the sample.

Sequenced input: PBMCs. The sequence joins TRBV4-1 to TRBJ2-5; possibly the D gene is TRBD1, per 5 matching bases. The DNA end favors TRBJ2-7, so the J call may be wrong. This TCR derives from a woman in her thirties or forties in good health and CMV-seropositive. CDR3 region: CASSQKPDIPYEQYF. The DNA sequence is given as TGCGCCAGCAGCCAAAAACCGGACATCCCCTACGAGCAGTACTTC.